A selection of T cell receptor beta chains follows, all from one sample in a study of T cells in Graves' hyperthyroidism and ophthalmopathy. TCRdb redid the calling of the multiplex PCR reads with MiXCR, one entry per CDR3 protein. The sample has fewer than 350,000 distinct CDR3 sequences; roughly a fifth are singletons. The sequenced sample was blood. These receptors originate from a man aged 50 to 59 with Graves' ophthalmopathy. CDR3s include the opening cysteine and the closing phenylalanine or tryptophan. Fields, in order: V gene, J gene, D gene, clone size, CDR3 DNA, CDR3 protein. D genes are given only for firm matches. A row's size may be missing; if present it is once, few, many or a size class.

>TRBV5-1|TRBJ2-3|TRBD2|.
TGCGCCAGCAGCGGCTTAGCGGGAGGGAGCACAGATACGCAGTATTTT
CASSGLAGGSTDTQYF
>TRBV20-1|TRBJ2-3|TRBD2|.
TGCAGTGCCCTTAAAAGGACTAGCCGAAGCACAGATACGCAGTATTTT
CSALKRTSRSTDTQYF
>TRBV10-3|TRBJ2-7|TRBD1|.
TGTGCCATCAGTGAGTCGGATGGCAGGGGGAACGAGCAGTACTTC
CAISESDGRGNEQYF
>TRBV5-1|TRBJ2-3|TRBD2|many
TGCGCCAGCTGCCGGGAGGCTTTTGGAGATACGCAGTATTTT
CASCREAFGDTQYF
>TRBV2|TRBJ2-3|.|.
TGTGCCGGTTCGCGCACAGATACGCAGTATTTT
CAGSRTDTQYF
>TRBV29-1|TRBJ2-6|.|.
TGCAGCGTTCCCTTGGACAGCCGGGCCAACGTCCTGACTTTC
CSVPLDSRANVLTF
>TRBV5-1|TRBJ1-1|.|few
TGCGCCAGCAGCTTGTCCGCTCATGAAGCTTTCTTT
CASSLSAHEAFF
>TRBV6-9|TRBJ1-2|TRBD1|.
TGTGCCAGCAGCCCCGTCCGGGAGGGGGCGGTTGGCTACACCTTC
CASSPVREGAVGYTF
>TRBV7-8|TRBJ2-7|TRBD1|many
TGTGCCAGCAGCGCAGCCGGGACAGGGCTGGGCGAGCAGTACTTC
CASSAAGTGLGEQYF
>TRBV7-2|TRBJ2-7|.|few
TGTGCCAGCAGCCTCCACCCCAAATCCTACGAGCAGTACTTC
CASSLHPKSYEQYF
>TRBV6-1|TRBJ2-6|.|few
TGTGCCAGCACCGATGGGGGCTCTGGGGCCAACGTCCTGACTTTC
CASTDGGSGANVLTF
>TRBV5-8|TRBJ2-7|.|many
TGTGCCAGCAGCTCCCGATACGAGCAGTACTTC
CASSSRYEQYF
>TRBV7-3|TRBJ2-2|TRBD1|.
TGTGCCAGCAGCTTAATGGGACAGGGTACCCGGGAGCTGTTTTTT
CASSLMGQGTRELFF
>TRBV19|TRBJ2-7|.|.
TGTGCCAGTAGTGGGGGGACGGACCCTCTCTACGAGCAGTACTTC
CASSGGTDPLYEQYF
>TRBV20-1|TRBJ2-5|.|.
TGCAGTGCTAGTCCCTTGGCGGGCTATTCGGGCGGTGAAACCCAGTACTTC
CSASPLAGYSGGETQYF
>TRBV18|TRBJ2-3|.|few
TGTGCCAGCTCACCTATTGGAGGGTCCACAGATACGCAGTATTTT
CASSPIGGSTDTQYF